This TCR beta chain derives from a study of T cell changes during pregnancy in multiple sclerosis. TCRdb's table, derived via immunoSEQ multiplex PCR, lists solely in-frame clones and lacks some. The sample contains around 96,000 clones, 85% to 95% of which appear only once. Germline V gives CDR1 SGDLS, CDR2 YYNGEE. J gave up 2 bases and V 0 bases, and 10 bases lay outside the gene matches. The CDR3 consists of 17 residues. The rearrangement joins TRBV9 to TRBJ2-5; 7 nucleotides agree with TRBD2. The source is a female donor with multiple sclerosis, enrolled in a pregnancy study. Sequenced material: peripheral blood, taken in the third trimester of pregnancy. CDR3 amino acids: CASSVAGYGREQETQYF. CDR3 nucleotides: TGTGCCAGCAGCGTAGCGGGGTATGGGCGGGAGCAAGAGACCCAGTACTTC. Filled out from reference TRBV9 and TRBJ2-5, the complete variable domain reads DSGVTQTPKHLITATGQRVTLRCSPRSGDLSVYWYQQSLDQGLQFLIQYYNGEERAKGNILERFSAQQFPDLHSELNLSSLELGDSALYFCASSVAGYGREQETQYFGPGTRLLVL.